This is a list of T cell receptor beta chains from one sample in a study of CD8 T cells in ankylosing spondylitis. Each CDR3 protein is one row after TCRdb ran MiXCR on the 5' RACE reads. Here the sample spans under 850,000 distinct CDR3 sequences, around 20% being singletons. Sequenced input: blood, either unsorted or a sorted T cell fraction (not recorded which). Receptors originate from a male donor with ankylosing spondylitis. Both conserved end residues are part of each CDR3. The order of the fields is D gene, V gene, J gene, clone size, CDR3 protein, CDR3 DNA. D genes are given only for firm matches. A clone size is listed for some rows: how often the clone was seen (once, few, many), or a class if it is expanded.

>TRBD2|TRBV28|TRBJ2-7|NA
CASGWTRSYEQYF
TGTGCCAGCGGGTGGACTAGGAGCTACGAGCAGTACTTC
>NA|TRBV6-5|TRBJ1-2|NA
CASSYSGLQGSYGYTF
TGTGCCAGCAGTTACTCGGGACTACAGGGCTCATATGGCTACACCTTC
>TRBD1|TRBV7-8|TRBJ2-1|few
CASSLGTGDEQFF
TGTGCCAGCAGCCTAGGGACAGGTGACGAGCAGTTCTTC
>TRBD1|TRBV27|TRBJ2-7|NA
CASSFRGGPISYEQYF
TGTGCCAGCAGTTTCCGAGGGGGCCCCATCTCCTACGAGCAGTACTTC
>NA|TRBV6-2/TRBV6-3|TRBJ2-3|few
CASSYGLSQGDTQYF
TGTGCCAGCAGTTACGGGCTATCACAGGGAGATACGCAGTATTTT
>NA|TRBV20-1|TRBJ2-7|NA
CSAVPGGRYEQYF
TGCAGTGCTGTCCCTGGGGGTCGGTACGAGCAGTACTTC
>NA|TRBV18|TRBJ1-6|few
CASSPGRGDSPLHF
TGTGCCAGCTCACCGGGTAGAGGCGATTCACCCCTCCACTTT
>NA|TRBV5-1|TRBJ1-1|NA
CASRLSGGGDTEAFF
TGCGCCAGCCGACTTTCGGGCGGGGGTGACACTGAAGCTTTCTTT
>TRBD2|TRBV15|TRBJ2-3|few
CATSRRASGGDTQYF
TGTGCCACCAGCAGGCGGGCTAGCGGGGGTGATACGCAGTATTTT
>NA|TRBV7-8|TRBJ2-1|once
CASSLGGRYGPGGQFF
TGTGCCAGCAGCTTAGGGGGCCGGTATGGCCCTGGGGGGCAGTTCTTC
>TRBD1|TRBV29-1|TRBJ2-7|many
CSVEVGGGYEQYF
TGCAGCGTAGAGGTAGGGGGCGGGTACGAGCAGTACTTC
>NA|TRBV3-1|TRBJ1-4|few
CASSQNPSSSQGRREKLFF
TGTGCCAGCAGCCAAAACCCCTCTTCTTCCCAGGGGAGGCGTGAAAAACTGTTTTTT
>TRBD2|TRBV7-9|TRBJ2-5|NA
CASSILGLAGQETQYF
TGTGCCAGCAGCATCCTGGGACTAGCGGGTCAAGAGACCCAGTACTTC
>NA|TRBV11-2|TRBJ1-1|few
CASSLVQGSMNTEAFF
TGTGCCAGCAGCTTAGTTCAGGGGTCCATGAACACTGAAGCTTTCTTT
>NA|TRBV29-1|TRBJ2-1|NA
CSVFDAGTPYNEQFF
TGCAGCGTTTTCGACGCCGGGACTCCCTACAATGAGCAGTTCTTC
>NA|TRBV11-2|TRBJ2-1|NA
CASSLRWDPDYNEQFF
TGTGCCAGCAGCTTAAGGTGGGATCCGGACTACAATGAGCAGTTCTTC
>NA|TRBV10-3|TRBJ2-1|few
CAISEAPGTPSSYNEQFF
TGTGCCATCAGTGAGGCACCCGGAACTCCAAGCTCCTACAATGAGCAGTTCTTC
>NA|TRBV7-9|TRBJ2-6|NA
CASSLGSGGAGANVLTF
TGTGCCAGCAGCTTAGGATCGGGGGGCGCTGGGGCCAACGTCCTGACTTTC
>TRBD2|TRBV7-9|TRBJ2-6|NA
CATTQSGGRSGANVLTF
TGTGCCACCACCCAAAGCGGGGGACGTTCTGGGGCCAACGTCCTGACTTTC
>NA|TRBV18|TRBJ1-4|NA
CASSPQGGEEKLFF
TGTGCCAGCTCACCACAGGGTGGGGAAGAAAAACTGTTTTTT
>TRBD1|TRBV5-6|TRBJ1-3|few
CASSLGDRGGNTIYF
TGTGCCAGCAGCTTGGGGGACAGGGGAGGAAACACCATATATTTT
>NA|TRBV4-1|TRBJ2-1|NA
CASSQYQLGNEQFF
TGCGCCAGCAGCCAATACCAACTAGGGAATGAGCAGTTCTTC
>NA|TRBV5-6|TRBJ2-3|NA
CASSLVGTQYF
TGTGCCAGCAGCTTGGTAGGCACGCAGTATTTT
>TRBD1|TRBV2|TRBJ2-3|NA
CATATGGGTGSTDTQYF
TGTGCCACCGCGACCGGTGGGGGGACAGGGTCGACAGATACGCAGTATTTT
>TRBD1|TRBV2|TRBJ1-2|NA
CASNPRGLGGYTF
TGTGCCAGCAACCCCAGGGGGCTTGGTGGCTACACCTTC
>NA|TRBV7-3|TRBJ2-2|NA
CASSQYGPSNTGELFF
TGTGCCAGCAGCCAGTACGGGCCATCGAACACCGGGGAGCTGTTTTTT
>TRBD1|TRBV4-3|TRBJ2-7|NA
CASSQENSGQGYEQYF
TGCGCCAGCAGCCAGGAAAACTCGGGACAGGGCTACGAGCAGTACTTC
>NA|TRBV7-8|TRBJ1-1|NA
CASSLAVARRTEAFF
TGTGCCAGCAGCTTAGCGGTCGCGCGGAGGACTGAAGCTTTCTTT
>TRBD1|TRBV4-1|TRBJ2-3|many
CASSQVAAGTGGTDTQYF
TGCGCCAGCAGCCAAGTAGCCGCCGGGACAGGAGGCACAGATACGCAGTATTTT
>TRBD1|TRBV3-1|TRBJ2-7|NA
CASSPDRPPYEQYF
TGTGCCAGCAGCCCGGACAGGCCGCCCTACGAGCAGTACTTC
>NA|TRBV27|TRBJ2-1|few
CASSLLGVSSYNEQFF
TGTGCCAGCAGTTTATTGGGTGTAAGCTCCTACAATGAGCAGTTCTTC
>NA|TRBV5-1|TRBJ2-1|many
CASSPGFNEQFF
TGCGCCAGCAGCCCCGGGTTCAATGAGCAGTTCTTC
>NA|TRBV9|TRBJ2-5|NA
CASNAHGAGWETQYF
TGTGCCAGCAACGCTCATGGGGCCGGGTGGGAGACCCAGTACTTC
>NA|TRBV12-3/TRBV12-4|TRBJ1-1|few
CASSLFRSPAFF
TGTGCCAGCAGCCTCTTTCGGTCGCCGGCTTTCTTT
>NA|TRBV10-3|TRBJ2-5|NA
CAISSSRETQYF
TGTGCCATCAGTTCCTCGCGGGAGACCCAGTACTTC
>NA|TRBV4-2|TRBJ2-7|NA
CASSLSGGPPSFYEQYF
TGTGCCAGCAGCCTATCCGGCGGGCCTCCGTCGTTCTACGAGCAGTACTTC
>NA|TRBV10-3|TRBJ1-5|few
CAIRRGENQPQHF
TGTGCCATCAGAAGGGGGGAGAATCAGCCCCAGCATTTT
>NA|TRBV12-5|TRBJ2-1|few
CASGLVGLGEFF
TGTGCTAGTGGTTTGGTAGGGCTGGGGGAGTTCTTC